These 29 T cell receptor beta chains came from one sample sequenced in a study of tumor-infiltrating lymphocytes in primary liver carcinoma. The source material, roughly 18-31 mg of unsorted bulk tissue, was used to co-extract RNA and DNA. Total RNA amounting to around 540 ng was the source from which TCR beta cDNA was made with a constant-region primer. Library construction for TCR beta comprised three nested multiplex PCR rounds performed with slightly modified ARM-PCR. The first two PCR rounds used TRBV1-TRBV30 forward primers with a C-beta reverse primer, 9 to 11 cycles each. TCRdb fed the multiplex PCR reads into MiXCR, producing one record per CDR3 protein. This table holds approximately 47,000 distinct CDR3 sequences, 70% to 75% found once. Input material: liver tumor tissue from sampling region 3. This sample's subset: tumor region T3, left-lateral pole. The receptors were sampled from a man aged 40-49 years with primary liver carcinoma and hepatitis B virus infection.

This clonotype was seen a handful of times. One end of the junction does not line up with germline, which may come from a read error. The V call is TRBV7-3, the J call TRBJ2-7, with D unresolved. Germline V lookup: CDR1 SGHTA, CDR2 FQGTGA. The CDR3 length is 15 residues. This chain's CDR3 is CASSSDGGDSYEQYF. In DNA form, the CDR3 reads TGTGCCAGTAGCTCAGACGGTGGGGACTCCTACGAGCAGTACTTC.

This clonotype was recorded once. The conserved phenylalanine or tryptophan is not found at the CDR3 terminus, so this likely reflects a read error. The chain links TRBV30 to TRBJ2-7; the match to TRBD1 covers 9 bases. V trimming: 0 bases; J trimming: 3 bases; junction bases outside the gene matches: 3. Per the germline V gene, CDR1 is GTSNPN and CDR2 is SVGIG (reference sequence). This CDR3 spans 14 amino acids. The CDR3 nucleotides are TGTGCCTGGAGTGTACAGGGGGCGAGCTACGAGCAGTACTCC. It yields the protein CAWSVQGASYEQYS.

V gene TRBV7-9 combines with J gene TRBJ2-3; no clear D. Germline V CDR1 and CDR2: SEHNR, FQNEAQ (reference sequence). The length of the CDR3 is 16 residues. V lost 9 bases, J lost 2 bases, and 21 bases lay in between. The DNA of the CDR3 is TGTGCCAGTACTAACTTGGACGGAGACGCCACAGATACGCAGTATTTT. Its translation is CASTNLDGDATDTQYF. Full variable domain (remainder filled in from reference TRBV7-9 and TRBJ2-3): DTGVSQNPRHKITKRGQNVTFRCDPISEHNRLYWYRQTLGQGPEFLTYFQNEAQLEKSRLLSDRFSAERPKGSFSTLEIQRTEQGDSAMYLCASTNLDGDATDTQYFGPGTRLTVL.

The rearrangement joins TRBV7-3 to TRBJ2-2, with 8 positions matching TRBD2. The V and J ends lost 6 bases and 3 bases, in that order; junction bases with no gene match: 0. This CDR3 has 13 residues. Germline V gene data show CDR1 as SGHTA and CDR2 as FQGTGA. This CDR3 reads CASRLADTGELFF. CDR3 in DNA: TGTGCCAGCAGACTAGCGGACACCGGGGAGCTGTTTTTT.

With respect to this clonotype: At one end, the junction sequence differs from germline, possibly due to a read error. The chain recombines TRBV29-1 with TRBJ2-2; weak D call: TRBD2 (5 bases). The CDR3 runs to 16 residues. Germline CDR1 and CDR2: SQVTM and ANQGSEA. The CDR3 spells CSIEISGRANTGELFF. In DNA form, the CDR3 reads TGTAGCATTGAAATTAGTGGGAGAGCGAATACCGGGGAGCTGTTTTTT.

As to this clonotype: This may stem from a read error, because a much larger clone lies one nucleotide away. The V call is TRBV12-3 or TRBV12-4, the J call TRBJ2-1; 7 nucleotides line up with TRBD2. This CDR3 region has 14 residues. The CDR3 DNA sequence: TGTACCAGCAGTTTAGGACTAGCCTACAATGAGCAGTTCTTC. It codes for CTSSLGLAYNEQFF.

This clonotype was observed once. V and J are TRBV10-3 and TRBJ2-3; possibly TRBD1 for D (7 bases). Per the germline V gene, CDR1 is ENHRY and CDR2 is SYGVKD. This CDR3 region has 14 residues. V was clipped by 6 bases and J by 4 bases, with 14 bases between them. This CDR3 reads CAISSGRGADTQYF. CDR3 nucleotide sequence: TGTGCCATCAGCTCGGGCAGGGGGGCAGATACGCAGTATTTT.

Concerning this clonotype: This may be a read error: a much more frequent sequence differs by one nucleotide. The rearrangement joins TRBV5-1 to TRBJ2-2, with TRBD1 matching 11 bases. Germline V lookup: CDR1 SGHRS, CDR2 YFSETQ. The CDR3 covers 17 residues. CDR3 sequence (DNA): TGCGCCAGCAGCTTGGGCGGACAGGGGGCAAACACCGAGGAGCTGTTTTTT. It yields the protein CASSLGGQGANTEELFF.

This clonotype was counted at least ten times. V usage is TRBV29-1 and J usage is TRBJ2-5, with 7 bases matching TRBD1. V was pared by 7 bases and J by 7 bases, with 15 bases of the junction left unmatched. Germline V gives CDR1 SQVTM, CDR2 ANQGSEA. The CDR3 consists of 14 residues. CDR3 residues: CSARGQTMGWTQYF. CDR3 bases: TGCAGCGCCAGGGGACAGACAATGGGGTGGACCCAGTACTTC.

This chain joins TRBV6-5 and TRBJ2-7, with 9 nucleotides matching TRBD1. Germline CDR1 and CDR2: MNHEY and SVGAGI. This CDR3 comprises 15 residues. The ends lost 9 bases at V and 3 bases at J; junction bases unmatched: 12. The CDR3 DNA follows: TGTGCCAGTAGATACTCGGGACAGGGCTTCTACGAGCAGTACTTC. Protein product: CASRYSGQGFYEQYF.

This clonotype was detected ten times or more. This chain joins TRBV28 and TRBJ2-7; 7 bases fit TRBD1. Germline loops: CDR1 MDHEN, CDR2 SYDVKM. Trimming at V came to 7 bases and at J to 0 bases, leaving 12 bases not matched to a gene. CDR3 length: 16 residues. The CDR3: CASTSTRSGGSYEQYF. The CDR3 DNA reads TGTGCCAGCACCTCAACCCGATCAGGGGGCTCCTACGAGCAGTACTTC.

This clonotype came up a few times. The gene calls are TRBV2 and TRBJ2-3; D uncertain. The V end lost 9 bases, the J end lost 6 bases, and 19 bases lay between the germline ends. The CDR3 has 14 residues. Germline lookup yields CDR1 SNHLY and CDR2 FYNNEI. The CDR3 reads CARKRPAIDDTQYF. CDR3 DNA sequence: TGTGCCAGAAAGAGACCCGCGATCGATGATACGCAGTATTTT.

The CDR3 loop is CASSILAYEQYF. CDR3 nucleotide sequence: TGTGCCAGCAGTATACTAGCCTACGAGCAGTACTTC. This chain joins TRBV12-3 or TRBV12-4 and TRBJ2-7; a possible D gene is TRBD2 (5 bases). V gave up 5 bases and J gave up 2 bases, with 7 bases separating them. CDR3 length: 12 amino acids.

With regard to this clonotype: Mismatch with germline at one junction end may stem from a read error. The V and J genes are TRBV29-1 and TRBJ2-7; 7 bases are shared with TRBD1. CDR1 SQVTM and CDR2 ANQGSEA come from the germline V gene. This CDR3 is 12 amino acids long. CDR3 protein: CSIEQGAYEQYF. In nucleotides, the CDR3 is TGTAGCATTGAGCAGGGGGCCTACGAGCAGTACTTC.

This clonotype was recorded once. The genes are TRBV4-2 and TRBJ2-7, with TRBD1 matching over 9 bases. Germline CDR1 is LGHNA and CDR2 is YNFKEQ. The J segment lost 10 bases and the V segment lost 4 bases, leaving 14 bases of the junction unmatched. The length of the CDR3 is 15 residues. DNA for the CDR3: TGTGCCAGCAGCCTCTCTTTGGACAGGGGTAGCGAACAGTACTTC. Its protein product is CASSLSLDRGSEQYF.

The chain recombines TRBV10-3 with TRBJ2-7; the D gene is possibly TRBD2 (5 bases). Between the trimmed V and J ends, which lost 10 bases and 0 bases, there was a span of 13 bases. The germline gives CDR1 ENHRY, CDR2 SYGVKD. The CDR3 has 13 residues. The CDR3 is CATQRKGSYEQYF. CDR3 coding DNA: TGTGCCACCCAGCGGAAGGGCTCCTACGAGCAGTACTTC.

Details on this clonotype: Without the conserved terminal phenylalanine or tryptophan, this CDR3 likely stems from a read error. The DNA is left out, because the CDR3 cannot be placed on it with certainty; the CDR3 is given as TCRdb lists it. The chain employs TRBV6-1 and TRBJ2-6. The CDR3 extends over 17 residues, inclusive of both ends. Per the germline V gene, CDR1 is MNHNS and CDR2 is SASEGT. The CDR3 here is CASTFDWGSSGAYVLII.

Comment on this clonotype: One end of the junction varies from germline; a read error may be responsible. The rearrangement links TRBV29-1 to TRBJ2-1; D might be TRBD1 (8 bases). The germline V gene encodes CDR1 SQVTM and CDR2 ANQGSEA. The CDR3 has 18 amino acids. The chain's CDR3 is CSVEGGGWAGGHSNEQVF. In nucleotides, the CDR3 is TGCAGCGTTGAAGGGGGGGGTTGGGCAGGGGGCCATTCCAATGAGCAGGTCTTC.

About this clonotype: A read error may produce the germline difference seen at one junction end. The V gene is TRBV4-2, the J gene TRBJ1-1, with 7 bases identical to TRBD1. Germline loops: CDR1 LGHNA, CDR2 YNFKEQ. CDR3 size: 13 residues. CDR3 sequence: CTSGHPTGDEAFF. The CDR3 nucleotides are TGTACCAGCGGCCACCCCACAGGGGATGAAGCTTTCTTT.

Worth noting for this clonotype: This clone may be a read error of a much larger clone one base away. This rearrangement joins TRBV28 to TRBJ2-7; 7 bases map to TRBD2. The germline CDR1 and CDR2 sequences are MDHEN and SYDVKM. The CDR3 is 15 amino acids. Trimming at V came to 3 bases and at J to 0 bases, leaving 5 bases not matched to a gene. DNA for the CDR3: TGTGCCAGCAGTTTGGGAGGGAGCAGCTCCTACGAGCAGTACTTC. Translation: CASSLGGSSSYEQYF.

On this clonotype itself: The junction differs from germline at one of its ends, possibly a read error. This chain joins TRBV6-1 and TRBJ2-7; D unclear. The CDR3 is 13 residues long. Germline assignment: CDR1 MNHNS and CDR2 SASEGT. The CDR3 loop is CTSSVGPSGEQYF. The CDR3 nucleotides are TGTACCAGCAGTGTAGGGCCCTCAGGTGAGCAGTACTTC.

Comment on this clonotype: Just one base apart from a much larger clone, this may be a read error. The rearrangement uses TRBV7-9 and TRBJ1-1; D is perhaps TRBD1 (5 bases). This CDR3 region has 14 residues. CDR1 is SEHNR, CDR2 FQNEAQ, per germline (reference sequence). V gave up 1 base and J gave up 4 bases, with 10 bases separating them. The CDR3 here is CASSLGAGVTEAFF. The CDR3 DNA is TGTGCCAGCAGCTTAGGGGCGGGGGTCACTGAAGCTTTCTTT.

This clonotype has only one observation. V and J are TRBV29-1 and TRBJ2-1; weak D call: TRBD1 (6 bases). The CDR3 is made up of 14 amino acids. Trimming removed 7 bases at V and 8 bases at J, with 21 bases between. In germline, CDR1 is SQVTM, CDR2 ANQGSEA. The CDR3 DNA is TGCAGCGGATTGCACGGACAGAGGGTGGATGAGCAGTTCTTC. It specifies CSGLHGQRVDEQFF.

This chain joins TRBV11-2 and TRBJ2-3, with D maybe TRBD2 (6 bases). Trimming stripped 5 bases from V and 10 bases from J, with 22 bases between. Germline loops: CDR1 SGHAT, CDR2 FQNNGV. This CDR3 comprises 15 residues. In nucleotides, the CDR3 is TGTGCCAGCAGCCCGGTCCGGGGGAGAAGCGGCTCGCAGTATTTT. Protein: CASSPVRGRSGSQYF.

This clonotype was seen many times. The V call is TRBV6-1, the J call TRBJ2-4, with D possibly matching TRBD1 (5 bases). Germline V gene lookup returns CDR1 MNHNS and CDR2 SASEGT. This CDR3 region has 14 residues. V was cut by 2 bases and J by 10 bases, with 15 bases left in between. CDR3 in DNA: TGTGCCAGCAGTGAATATAAAGGACATTTGATTCAGTACTTC. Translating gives CASSEYKGHLIQYF.

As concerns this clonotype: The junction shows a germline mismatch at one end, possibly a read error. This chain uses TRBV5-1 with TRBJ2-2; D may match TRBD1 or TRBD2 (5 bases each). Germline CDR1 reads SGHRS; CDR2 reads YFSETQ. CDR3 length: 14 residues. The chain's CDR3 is CASSLGANTRELFF. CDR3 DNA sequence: TGCGCCAGCAGCTTGGGGGCGAACACCAGGGAGCTGTTTTTC.

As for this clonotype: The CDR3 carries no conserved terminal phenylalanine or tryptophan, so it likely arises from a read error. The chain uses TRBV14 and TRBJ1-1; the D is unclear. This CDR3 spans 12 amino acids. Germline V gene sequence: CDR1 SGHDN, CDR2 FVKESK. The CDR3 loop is CASSQDRTEAFS. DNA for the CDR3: TGTGCCAGTAGCCAAGACCGGACTGAAGCTTTCTCT.

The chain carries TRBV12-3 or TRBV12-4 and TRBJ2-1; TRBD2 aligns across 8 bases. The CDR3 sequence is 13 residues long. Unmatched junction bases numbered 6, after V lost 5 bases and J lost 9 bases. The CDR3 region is CASSLTSACEQFF. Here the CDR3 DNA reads TGTGCCAGCAGTCTGACTAGCGCCTGTGAGCAGTTCTTC.

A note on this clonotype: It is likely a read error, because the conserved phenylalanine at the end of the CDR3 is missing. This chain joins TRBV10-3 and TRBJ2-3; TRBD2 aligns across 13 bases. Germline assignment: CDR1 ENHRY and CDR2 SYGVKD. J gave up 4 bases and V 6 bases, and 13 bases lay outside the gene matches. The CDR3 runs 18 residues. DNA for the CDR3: TGTGCCATCAGGGGAAGACTAGCGGGAGGAACCACCGCAGATACGCAGTATCTT. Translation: CAIRGRLAGGTTADTQYL.